Below are 26 T cell receptor beta chains sequenced from a single sample in a study of hypomethylating agent response in myelodysplastic syndrome (dated by TCRdb to the early 2020s). Library prep was done by the immunoSEQ multiplex PCR assay. In TCRdb, the immuneACCESS table is reduced to in-frame sequences with V and J assigned. These tables do not hold every clone; where another copy was compared, an unresolved V gene accounts for under half, and the others remain unexplained. Recorded for this sample are 4,000 or so clones; around 84% of them occurred a single time. In total, the top ten clones hold around 13% of the sample. The material sequenced was bone marrow, taken before or after starting hypomethylating agent treatment for myelodysplastic syndrome (not recorded which). The receptors here all came from a human donor with myelodysplastic syndrome.

V and J are TRBV18 and TRBJ2-5; D is possibly TRBD1 (5 bases). The ends were cut back, 2 bases at V and 1 base at J, with 8 bases in the middle. CDR1 KGHSH and CDR2 LQKENI come from the germline V gene. This CDR3 comprises 14 residues. This CDR3 is CASSPIRAQETQYF. The CDR3 DNA sequence: TGTGCCAGCTCACCAATCAGGGCCCAAGAGACCCAGTACTTC.

This chain uses TRBV9 with TRBJ2-7; D may be TRBD1 or TRBD2 (6 bases each). Germline V CDR1 and CDR2: SGDLS, YYNGEE. This CDR3 contains 14 residues. Trimming shortened V by 4 bases and J by 3 bases, and 14 bases separated the two germline ends. The CDR3: CASSLGGSYYEQYF. CDR3 sequence (DNA): TGTGCCAGCAGCCTCGGGGGCAGTTACTACGAGCAGTACTTC.

The CDR3 bases are TGCGCCAGCAGCATGGAGGAGACCCAGTACTTC. Translated, it gives CASSMEETQYF. The chain has TRBV5-1 and TRBJ2-5; no clear D. The ends were cut back, 4 bases at V and 5 bases at J, with 6 bases in the middle. The CDR3 sequence is 11 residues long. Germline assignment: CDR1 SGHRS and CDR2 YFSETQ.

The V and J genes are TRBV19 and TRBJ2-2; D might be TRBD2 (5 bases). The CDR3 covers 16 residues. Per germline, CDR1 LNHDA and CDR2 SQIVND (reference sequence). V lost 1 base, J lost 1 base, and 10 bases lay in between. The CDR3 loop is CASSIARTLNTGELFF. CDR3 nucleotide sequence: TGTGCCAGTAGTATAGCCCGGACTTTGAACACCGGGGAGCTGTTTTTT.

CDR3 residues: CASSQKTSQTSGIGNEQFF. DNA of the CDR3: TGCGCCAGCAGTCAAAAGACGTCACAGACTAGCGGGATAGGGAATGAGCAGTTCTTC. The chain combines TRBV23-1 with TRBJ2-1, with TRBD2 matching 11 bases. TRBV23-1 is identified as an open reading frame with a role that is uncertain. CDR3 size: 19 residues. With 2 bases clipped from V and 7 bases from J, the junction kept 16 bases outside the gene matches.

Only a few counts were recorded for this clone. CDR3 loop: CASSSTSGRALSGANVLTF. The CDR3 coding sequence is TGTGCCAGCAGTTCGACTAGCGGGAGGGCCTTATCTGGGGCCAACGTCCTGACTTTC. The chain has TRBV27 and TRBJ2-6, with 14 bases matching TRBD2. The CDR3 is 19 residues long. Germline loops: CDR1 MNHEY, CDR2 SMNVEV (reference sequence). Unmatched junction bases numbered 6, after V lost 4 bases and J lost 1 base.

The V gene is TRBV6-5, the J gene TRBJ1-3; weak D call: TRBD1 (6 bases). Germline V CDR1 and CDR2: MNHEY, SVGAGI. Trimming shortened V by 5 bases and J by 4 bases, and 12 bases separated the two germline ends. The CDR3 contains 14 residues. The CDR3 DNA sequence: TGTGCCAGCAGTCGGGGACACCGAGGAAACACCATATATTTT. Encoded protein: CASSRGHRGNTIYF.

The J gene is TRBJ2-1, the V gene TRBV13; 11 nucleotides align to TRBD2. V shed 5 bases, J shed 4 bases, and the junction held 7 bases outside the gene matches. This CDR3 comprises 16 residues. Germline V gene data show CDR1 as PRHDT and CDR2 as FYEKMQ (reference sequence). CDR3 bases: TGTGCCAGCAGCCTAAGCGGGACTAGCGGTTACAATGAGCAGTTCTTC. Amino acids: CASSLSGTSGYNEQFF.

This chain joins TRBV11-2 and TRBJ2-3, with TRBD2 identical over 11 bases. The junction had 1 base not matched to a gene; V was cut back by 3 bases and J by 2 bases. This CDR3 region has 15 residues. Germline V gives CDR1 SGHAT, CDR2 FQNNGV. In DNA, the CDR3 is TGTGCCAGCAGCTTTAGCGGGAGGGCCACAGATACGCAGTATTTT. This sequence encodes CASSFSGRATDTQYF.

The chain couples TRBV19 to TRBJ2-5, with D perhaps TRBD1 (6 bases). Trimming cost V 6 bases and J 2 bases, with 13 bases left between them. The CDR3 contains 14 residues. CDR1 is LNHDA and CDR2 is SQIVND in the germline V gene (reference sequence). Here the CDR3 reads CASSTDRIQETQYF. CDR3 nucleotides: TGTGCCAGTAGCACTGACAGGATACAAGAGACCCAGTACTTC. The full variable domain, completed using reference TRBV19 and TRBJ2-5, is DGGITQSPKYLFRKEGQNVTLSCEQNLNHDAMYWYRQDPGQGLRLIYYSQIVNDFQKGDIAEGYSVSREKKESFPLTVTSAQKNPTAFYLCASSTDRIQETQYFGPGTRLLVL.

This clone has just one count. The rearrangement joins TRBV6-1 to TRBJ2-3, with 7 bases that match TRBD1. V lost 2 bases and J lost 1; bases outside the gene matches: 6. Germline V lookup: CDR1 MNHNS, CDR2 SASEGT. CDR3 length: 16 residues. The CDR3 reads CASSERPGQRTDTQYF. The CDR3 nucleotides read TGTGCCAGCAGTGAAAGGCCGGGACAGCGCACAGATACGCAGTATTTT.

This chain joins TRBV5-1 and TRBJ2-1; TRBD1 matches 10 bases. The V gene end was trimmed by 4 bases and the J gene end by 8 bases; junction bases not matched to a gene: 6. Germline-derived CDR1 and CDR2 are SGHRS and YFSETQ. This CDR3 spans 14 amino acids. The CDR3 DNA reads as TGCGCCAGCAGCGAGCAGGGACAGGGGTATGAGCAGTTCTTC. Translating gives CASSEQGQGYEQFF.

The rearrangement joins TRBV7-2 to TRBJ2-3; TRBD2 matches 11 bases. This CDR3 is built from 16 residues. Germline CDR1 SGHTA, CDR2 FQGNSA. V dropped 1 base and J dropped 6; count of bases not matched to a gene: 6. CDR3 amino acids: CASSLGSSGRVDTQYF. CDR3 nucleotide sequence: TGTGCCAGCAGCTTAGGAAGTAGCGGGAGGGTTGATACGCAGTATTTT.

The chain combines TRBV7-9 with TRBJ1-4; D perhaps matches TRBD1 (5 bases). Trimming removed 2 bases from V and 7 bases from J, with 8 bases in between. The CDR3 consists of 13 residues. From germline, CDR1 is SEHNR and CDR2 FQNEAQ (reference sequence). CDR3 sequence reads: CASSLMGGEKLFF. For the CDR3, the DNA is TGTGCCAGCAGCTTAATGGGGGGTGAAAAACTGTTTTTT.

The rearrangement joins TRBV5-1 to TRBJ1-1; 7 nucleotides align to TRBD1. Unmatched junction bases numbered 14, after V lost 5 bases and J lost 4 bases. This CDR3 has 16 residues. Germline values: CDR1 SGHRS, CDR2 YFSETQ. CDR3 residues: CASSQRGQGTGTEAFF. CDR3 coding DNA: TGCGCCAGCAGTCAGAGGGGGCAGGGGACGGGCACTGAAGCTTTCTTT.

V usage is TRBV4-3 and J usage is TRBJ1-2, with D possibly matching TRBD1 (5 bases). Per germline, CDR1 LGHNA and CDR2 YSLEER. The CDR3 is 15 amino acids. The ends were cut back, 0 bases at V and 8 bases at J, with 16 bases in the middle. The CDR3 protein is CASSQDFGGVGGYTF. The DNA for the CDR3 is TGCGCCAGCAGCCAAGATTTCGGGGGGGTAGGGGGCTACACCTTC.

The chain links TRBV10-3 to TRBJ2-7; 10 bases map to TRBD1. Germline trimming cut 6 bases from V and 3 bases from J; bases unmatched to any gene: 8. CDR1 is ENHRY, CDR2 SYGVKD, per germline. There are 15 residues in the CDR3. The CDR3 sequence is CAIRGTGDTFYEQYF. The CDR3 DNA reads as TGTGCCATCAGGGGGACAGGGGACACTTTCTACGAGCAGTACTTC.

The J gene is TRBJ2-1, the V gene TRBV30; D unclear. This CDR3 spans 13 amino acids. Germline lookup yields CDR1 GTSNPN and CDR2 SVGIG (reference sequence). V lost 3 bases to trimming and J lost 6 bases, with 12 bases between them. CDR3 region: CAWRQLPPNEQFF. CDR3 bases: TGTGCCTGGAGACAGCTACCACCCAATGAGCAGTTCTTC.

This sequence joins TRBV29-1 and TRBJ2-7; unclear D gene. The V gene's germline CDR1 is SQVTM and CDR2 ANQGSEA. With 1 base removed from V and 2 bases from J, the gap between germline ends came to 9 bases. The CDR3 has 13 residues. The CDR3 DNA reads TGCAGCGTTGAAGCTGAAATCCCCTACGAGCAGTACTTC. It codes for CSVEAEIPYEQYF.

The J gene is TRBJ2-5, the V gene TRBV7-2; D gene uncertain. CDR1 is SGHTA, CDR2 FQGNSA, per germline. CDR3 length: 13 residues. V was cut by 1 base and J by 5 bases, with 8 bases left in between. The CDR3 protein is CASSLVVGETQYF. CDR3 coding DNA: TGTGCCAGCAGCTTAGTGGTCGGGGAGACCCAGTACTTC.

This chain links TRBV28 with TRBJ1-4, with 7 nucleotides matching TRBD1. CDR1 MDHEN and CDR2 SYDVKM come from the germline V gene. The J segment lost 8 bases and the V segment lost 6 bases, leaving 6 bases of the junction unmatched. CDR3 length equals 13 residues. The CDR3 loop is CASRLDRREKLFF. The CDR3 nucleotides are TGTGCCAGCAGATTGGACAGGAGAGAAAAACTGTTTTTT.

This clone was recorded only once. The J gene is TRBJ2-1, the V gene TRBV5-1, with 9 bases aligning to TRBD1. The CDR3 covers 14 residues. In germline, CDR1 is SGHRS, CDR2 YFSETQ. Trimming at V came to 2 bases and at J to 8 bases, leaving 5 bases not matched to a gene. For the CDR3, the DNA is TGCGCCAGCAGCTTCGAGACAGGGGGGTATGAGCAGTTCTTC. This gives the protein CASSFETGGYEQFF.

The chain employs TRBV4-3 and TRBJ1-3; TRBD1 matches at 9 bases. This CDR3 has 15 residues. The junction had 5 bases not matched to a gene; V was cut back by 4 bases and J by 4 bases. The germline gives CDR1 LGHNA, CDR2 YSLEER. The CDR3 reads CASSRGGQGGNTIYF. CDR3 DNA: TGCGCCAGCAGCCGAGGGGGACAGGGAGGAAACACCATATATTTT.

This chain uses TRBV7-7 with TRBJ2-3; 8 nucleotides match TRBD2. The ends lost 2 bases at V and 7 bases at J; junction bases unmatched: 8. This CDR3 spans 15 amino acids. CDR1 is SSHAT, CDR2 FNYEAQ, per germline (reference sequence). The CDR3 nucleotides read TGTGCCAGCAGCTTAAGTCGGGAGGGCCGAAATACGCAGTATTTT. Encoded protein: CASSLSREGRNTQYF.

This clone has a single count. The chain carries TRBV28 and TRBJ2-7; the D gene is possibly TRBD1 (6 bases). Per germline, CDR1 MDHEN and CDR2 SYDVKM. CDR3 length equals 15 residues. Deletions cut 6 bases from V and 5 bases from J, with 20 bases between. CDR3 nucleotides: TGTGCCAGCAGCTCCACAGGACAGCGCCTCAACGAGCAGTACTTC. Protein sequence: CASSSTGQRLNEQYF.

This clone showed up just once. The V call is TRBV2, the J call TRBJ2-1, with 12 bases matching TRBD2. With V trimmed by 0 bases and J by 1 base, 7 bases remained unmatched. This CDR3 contains 19 residues. Germline V lookup: CDR1 SNHLY, CDR2 FYNNEI. CDR3 DNA sequence: TGTGCCAGCAGTGAAGCAACGCTAGCGGGAGGGGCATCCTACAATGAGCAGTTCTTC. Protein: CASSEATLAGGASYNEQFF. Based on the CDR3 plus reference TRBV2 and TRBJ2-1, the full variable domain is EPEVTQTPSHQVTQMGQEVILRCVPISNHLYFYWYRQILGQKVEFLVSFYNNEISEKSEIFDDQFSVERPDGSNFTLKIRSTKLEDSAMYFCASSEATLAGGASYNEQFFGPGTRLTVL.